The sequence of this T cell receptor (beta chain) was determined in a study of blood T cell repertoires in COVID-19. Study context: Researchers got acute and convalescent COVID-19 samples from the United States, Italy and Spain. T cells, B-cell-depleted T cells, or PBMCs provided the cDNA or gDNA that served as material.

Residents of 24 US areas, aged about 18 to 100 years, made up the participants. The recovered donors of Cohort 3 showed two negative PCRs, clearance, or symptom resolution. Germline trimming cut 4 bases from V and 5 bases from J; bases unmatched to any gene: 8. Germline V gene lookup returns CDR1 LGHDT and CDR2 YNNKEL (reference sequence). This CDR3 has 16 residues. Sequencing was performed with immunoSEQ multiplex PCR; in TCRdb, only in-frame clones are kept and a portion is missing. Of fewer than 500,000 clones listed, 87% are singletons. The sequenced material came from PBMCs or T cells enriched from blood (not recorded which). The chain links TRBV3-1 (or the pseudogene TRBV3-2) to TRBJ1-3, with TRBD1 matching over 10 bases. This TCR was recovered from a man aged 25 to 40 who had recovered from COVID-19. The CDR3 reads CASSLGQGFGRNTIYF. The CDR3 region has the DNA TGTGCCAGCAGCCTGGGACAGGGGTTTGGAAGAAACACCATATATTTT.